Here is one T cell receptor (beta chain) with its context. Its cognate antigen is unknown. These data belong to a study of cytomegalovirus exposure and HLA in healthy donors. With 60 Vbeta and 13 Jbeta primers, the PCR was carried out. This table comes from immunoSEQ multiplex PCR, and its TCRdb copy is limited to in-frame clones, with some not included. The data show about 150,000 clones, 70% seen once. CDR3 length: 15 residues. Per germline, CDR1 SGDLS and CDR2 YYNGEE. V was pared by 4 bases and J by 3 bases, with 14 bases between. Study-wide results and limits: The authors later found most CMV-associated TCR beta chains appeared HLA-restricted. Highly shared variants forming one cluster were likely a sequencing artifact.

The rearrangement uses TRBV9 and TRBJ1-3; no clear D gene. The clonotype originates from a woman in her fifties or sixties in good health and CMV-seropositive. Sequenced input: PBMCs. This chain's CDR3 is CASSPLLVRGNTIYF. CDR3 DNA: TGTGCCAGCAGCCCCCTTCTCGTCCGTGGAAACACCATATATTTT.